Reported below is one T cell receptor beta chain. Its antigen is as yet unknown. This sample stems from a study of graft-versus-host responses after intestinal transplantation. Study-wide background: Recipients had multivisceral, liver-intestinal, or isolated intestinal transplants. All recipients got anti-thymocyte globulin induction, then tacrolimus and steroids for 2 to 3 years. General study findings and limits: GvH clones were identified in recipient marrow, with some first appearing in ileum or blood. Peak circulating GvH clone levels were associated with early post-transplant HvG declines.

Sequenced by immunoSEQ multiplex PCR; TCRdb stores in-frame clones only, minus some. There are about 85,000 clones in the sample; roughly 85% occur only once, and roughly 0.8% lies in the top ten. The CDR3 spans 16 residues. V lost 5 bases to trimming and J lost 1 base; unmatched junction nucleotides: 6. The germline V gene has CDR1 SNHLY and CDR2 FYNNEI. V is TRBV2 and J is TRBJ2-2, with TRBD1 matching over 8 bases. The sequence came from a human donor who received an intestinal transplant. The material sequenced was unstimulated CD4+ T cells sorted from spleen or lymph node cells, taken before intestinal transplant. DNA of the CDR3: TGTGCCAGCAGTCAATTCGGACAGGGGAACACCGGGGAGCTGTTTTTT. Its translation is CASSQFGQGNTGELFF.